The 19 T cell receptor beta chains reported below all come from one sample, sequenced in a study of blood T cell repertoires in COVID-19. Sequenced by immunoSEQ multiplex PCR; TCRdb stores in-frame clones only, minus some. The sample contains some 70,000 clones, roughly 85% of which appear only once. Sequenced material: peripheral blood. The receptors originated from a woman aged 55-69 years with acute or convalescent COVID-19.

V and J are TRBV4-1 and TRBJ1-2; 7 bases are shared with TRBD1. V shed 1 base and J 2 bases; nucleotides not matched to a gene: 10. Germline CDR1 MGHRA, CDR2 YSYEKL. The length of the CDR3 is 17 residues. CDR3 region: CASSQGARGRINYGYTF. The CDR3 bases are TGCGCCAGCAGCCAAGGGGCGAGGGGGCGAATAAACTATGGCTACACCTTC.

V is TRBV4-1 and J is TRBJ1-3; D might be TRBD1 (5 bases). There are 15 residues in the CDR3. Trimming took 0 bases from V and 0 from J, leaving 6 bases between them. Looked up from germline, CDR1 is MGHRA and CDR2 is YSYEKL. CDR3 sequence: CASSQDQGSGNTIYF. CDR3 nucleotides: TGCGCCAGCAGCCAAGATCAGGGCTCTGGAAACACCATATATTTT.

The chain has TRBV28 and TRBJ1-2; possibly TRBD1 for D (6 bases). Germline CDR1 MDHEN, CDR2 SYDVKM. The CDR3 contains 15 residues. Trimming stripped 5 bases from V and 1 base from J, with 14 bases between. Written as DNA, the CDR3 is TGTGCCAGCAGTCAATTAACAGGGAATAACTATGGCTACACCTTC. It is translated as CASSQLTGNNYGYTF.

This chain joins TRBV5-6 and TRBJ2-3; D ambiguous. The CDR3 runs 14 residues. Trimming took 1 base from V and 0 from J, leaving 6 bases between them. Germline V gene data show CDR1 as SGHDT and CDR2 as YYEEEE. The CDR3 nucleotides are TGTGCCAGCAGCTTGTATCCTAGCACAGATACGCAGTATTTT. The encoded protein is CASSLYPSTDTQYF.

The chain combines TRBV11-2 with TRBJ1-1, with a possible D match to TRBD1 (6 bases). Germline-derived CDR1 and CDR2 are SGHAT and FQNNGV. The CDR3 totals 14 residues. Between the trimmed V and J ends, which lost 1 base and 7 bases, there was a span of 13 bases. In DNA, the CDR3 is TGTGCCAGCAGCTTAGGGCCTACAGGGATTGAAGCTTTCTTT. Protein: CASSLGPTGIEAFF.

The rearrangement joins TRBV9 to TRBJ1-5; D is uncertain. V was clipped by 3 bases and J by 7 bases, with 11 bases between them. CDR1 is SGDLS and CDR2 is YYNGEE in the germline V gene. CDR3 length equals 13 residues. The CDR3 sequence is CASSADGVQPQHF. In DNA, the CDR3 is TGTGCCAGCAGCGCAGACGGAGTCCAGCCCCAGCATTTT.

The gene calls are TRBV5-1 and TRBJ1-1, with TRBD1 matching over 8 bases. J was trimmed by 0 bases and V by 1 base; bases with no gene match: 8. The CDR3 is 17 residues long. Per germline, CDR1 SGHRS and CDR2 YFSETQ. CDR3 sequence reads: CASSLFGQGHMNTEAFF. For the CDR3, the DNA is TGCGCCAGCAGCTTGTTTGGACAGGGACACATGAACACTGAAGCTTTCTTT.

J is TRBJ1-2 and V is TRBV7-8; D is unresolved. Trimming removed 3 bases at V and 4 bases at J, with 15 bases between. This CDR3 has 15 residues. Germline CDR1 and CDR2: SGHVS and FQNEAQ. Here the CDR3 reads CASSFPSAGIYGYTF. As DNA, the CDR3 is TGTGCCAGCAGCTTCCCGTCGGCAGGCATCTATGGCTACACCTTC.

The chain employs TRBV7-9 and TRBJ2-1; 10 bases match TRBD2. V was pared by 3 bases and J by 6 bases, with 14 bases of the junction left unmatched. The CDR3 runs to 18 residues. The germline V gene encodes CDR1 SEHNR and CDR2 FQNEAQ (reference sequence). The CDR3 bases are TGTGCCAGCAGCTTGGGGGGGAAAGCGGGAGGGACGAGCAATGAGCAGTTCTTC. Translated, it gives CASSLGGKAGGTSNEQFF.

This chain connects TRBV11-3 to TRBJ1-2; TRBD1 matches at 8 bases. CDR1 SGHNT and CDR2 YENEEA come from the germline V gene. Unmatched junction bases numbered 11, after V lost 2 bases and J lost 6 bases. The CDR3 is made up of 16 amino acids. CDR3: CASSLLGQGQVDGYTF. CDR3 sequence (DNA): TGTGCCAGCAGCTTACTCGGCCAGGGACAGGTGGATGGCTACACCTTC.

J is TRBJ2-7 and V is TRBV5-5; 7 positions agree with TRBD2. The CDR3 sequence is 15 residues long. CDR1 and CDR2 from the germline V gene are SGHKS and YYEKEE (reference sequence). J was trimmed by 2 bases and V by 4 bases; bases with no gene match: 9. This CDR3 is CASSPRTRETYEQYF. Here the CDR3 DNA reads TGTGCCAGCAGCCCGAGGACTAGAGAAACCTACGAGCAGTACTTC.

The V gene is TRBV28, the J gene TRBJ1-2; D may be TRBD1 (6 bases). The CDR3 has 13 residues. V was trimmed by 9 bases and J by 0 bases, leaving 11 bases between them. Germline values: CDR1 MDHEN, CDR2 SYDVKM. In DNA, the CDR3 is TGTGCCAGTCAGGGGACCCCTAACTATGGCTACACCTTC. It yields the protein CASQGTPNYGYTF.

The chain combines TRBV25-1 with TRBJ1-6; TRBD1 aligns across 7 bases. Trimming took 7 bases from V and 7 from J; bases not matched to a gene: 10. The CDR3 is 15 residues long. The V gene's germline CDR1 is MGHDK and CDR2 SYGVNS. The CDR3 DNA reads TGTGCCAGCATGCGACCAGGGACAGTGAATTCACCCCTCCACTTT. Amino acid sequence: CASMRPGTVNSPLHF.

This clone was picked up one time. CDR3 DNA sequence: TGTGCCAGCAGCTTAGTTCTGGCTAGCGTTGACAATGAGCAGTTCTTC. Amino acids: CASSLVLASVDNEQFF. The chain combines TRBV7-2 with TRBJ2-1, with TRBD2 as a possible D gene (6 bases). Germline values: CDR1 SGHTA, CDR2 FQGNSA. V lost 1 base to trimming and J lost 5 bases, with 15 bases between them. This CDR3 has 16 amino acids.

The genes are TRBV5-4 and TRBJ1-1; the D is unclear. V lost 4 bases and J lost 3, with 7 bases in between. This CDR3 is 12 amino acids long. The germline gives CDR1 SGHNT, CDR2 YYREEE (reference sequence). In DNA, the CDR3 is TGTGCCAGCAGCACGGGAGACACTGAAGCTTTCTTT. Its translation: CASSTGDTEAFF. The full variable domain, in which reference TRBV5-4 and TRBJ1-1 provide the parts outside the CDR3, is ETGVTQSPTHLIKTRGQQVTLRCSSQSGHNTVSWYQQALGQGPQFIFQYYREEENGRGNFPPRFSGLQFPNYSSELNVNALELDDSALYLCASSTGDTEAFFGQGTRLTVV.

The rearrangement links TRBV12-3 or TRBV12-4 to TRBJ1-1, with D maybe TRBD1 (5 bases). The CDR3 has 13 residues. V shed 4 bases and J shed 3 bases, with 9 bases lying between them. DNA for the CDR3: TGTGCCAGCAGTTCAGACAGTTACACTGAAGCTTTCTTT. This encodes CASSSDSYTEAFF.

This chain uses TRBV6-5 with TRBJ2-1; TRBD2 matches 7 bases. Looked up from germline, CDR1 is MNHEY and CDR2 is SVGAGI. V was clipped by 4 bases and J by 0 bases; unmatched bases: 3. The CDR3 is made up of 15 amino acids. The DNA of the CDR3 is TGTGCCAGCAGTTTTCTAGCGGCCTCCTACAATGAGCAGTTCTTC. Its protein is CASSFLAASYNEQFF.

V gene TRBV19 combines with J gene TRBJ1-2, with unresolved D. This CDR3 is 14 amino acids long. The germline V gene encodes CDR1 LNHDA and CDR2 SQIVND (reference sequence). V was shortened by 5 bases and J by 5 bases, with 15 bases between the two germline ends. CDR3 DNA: TGTGCCAGTAGTCCCCGGTCCACCGCTTATGGCTACACCTTC. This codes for CASSPRSTAYGYTF.

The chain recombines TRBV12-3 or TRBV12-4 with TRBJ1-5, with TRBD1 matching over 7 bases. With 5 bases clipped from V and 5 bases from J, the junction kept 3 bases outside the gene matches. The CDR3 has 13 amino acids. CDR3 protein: CASSAGGDQPQHF. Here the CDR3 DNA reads TGTGCCAGCAGTGCAGGGGGTGATCAGCCCCAGCATTTT.